The text below deals with one TCR beta chain. Its antigen is as yet unknown. The data are from a study of T cells after yellow fever vaccination. About the research overall: Researchers used SMART-Seq v4 Ultra Low Input to prepare fractions that had low cell numbers. Study-level results: The CD4 compartment and the CD8 compartment contained a small share of clonotypes in common.

TCRdb processed the 5' RACE reads anew with MiXCR; each CDR3 protein has one entry. The table records 110,000 to 150,000 distinct CDR3 sequences, less than 8.5% of them present only once. The CDR3 is 12 amino acids. The germline gives CDR1 SGHNT, CDR2 YYREEE (reference sequence). V dropped 4 bases and J dropped 5 bases, with 6 bases sitting between them. This sample comprised CD4+ T cells sorted from PBMCs, obtained 10 days after the yellow fever booster vaccination. The chain links TRBV5-4 to TRBJ2-2, with D unclear. The origin of this receptor is a man aged 25 to 45 who received the YFV17D yellow fever vaccine. CDR3 amino acids: CASSRRTGELFF. The CDR3 DNA is TGTGCCAGCAGCCGCCGGACCGGGGAGCTGTTTTTT.